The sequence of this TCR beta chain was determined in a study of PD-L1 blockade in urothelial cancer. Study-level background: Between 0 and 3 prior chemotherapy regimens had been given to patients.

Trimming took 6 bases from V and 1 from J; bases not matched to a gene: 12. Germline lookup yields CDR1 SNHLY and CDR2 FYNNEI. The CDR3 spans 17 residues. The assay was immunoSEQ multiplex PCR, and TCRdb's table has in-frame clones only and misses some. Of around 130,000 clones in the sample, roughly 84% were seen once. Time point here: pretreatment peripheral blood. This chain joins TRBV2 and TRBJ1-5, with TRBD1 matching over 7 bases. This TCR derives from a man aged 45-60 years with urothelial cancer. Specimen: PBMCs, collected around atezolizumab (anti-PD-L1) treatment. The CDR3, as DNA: TGTGCCAGCAGCTGGGACAGCCGCCACGTGAGCAATCAGCCCCAGCATTTT. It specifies CASSWDSRHVSNQPQHF.